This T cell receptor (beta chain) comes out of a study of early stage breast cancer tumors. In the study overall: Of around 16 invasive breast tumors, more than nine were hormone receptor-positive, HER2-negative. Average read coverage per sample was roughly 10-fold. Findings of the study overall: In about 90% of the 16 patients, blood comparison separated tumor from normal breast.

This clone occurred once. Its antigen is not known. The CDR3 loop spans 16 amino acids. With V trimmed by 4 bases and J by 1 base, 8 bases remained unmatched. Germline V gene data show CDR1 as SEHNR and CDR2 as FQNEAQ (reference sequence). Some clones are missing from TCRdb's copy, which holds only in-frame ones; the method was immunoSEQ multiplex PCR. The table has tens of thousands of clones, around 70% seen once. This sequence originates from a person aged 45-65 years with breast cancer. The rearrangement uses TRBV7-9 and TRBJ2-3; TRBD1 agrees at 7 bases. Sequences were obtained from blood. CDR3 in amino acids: CASSSSGGLRTDTQYF. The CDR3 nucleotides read TGTGCCAGCAGCTCATCAGGGGGTCTTCGCACAGATACGCAGTATTTT. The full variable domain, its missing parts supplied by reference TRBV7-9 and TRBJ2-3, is DTGVSQNPRHKITKRGQNVTFRCDPISEHNRLYWYRQTLGQGPEFLTYFQNEAQLEKSRLLSDRFSAERPKGSFSTLEIQRTEQGDSAMYLCASSSSGGLRTDTQYFGPGTRLTVL.